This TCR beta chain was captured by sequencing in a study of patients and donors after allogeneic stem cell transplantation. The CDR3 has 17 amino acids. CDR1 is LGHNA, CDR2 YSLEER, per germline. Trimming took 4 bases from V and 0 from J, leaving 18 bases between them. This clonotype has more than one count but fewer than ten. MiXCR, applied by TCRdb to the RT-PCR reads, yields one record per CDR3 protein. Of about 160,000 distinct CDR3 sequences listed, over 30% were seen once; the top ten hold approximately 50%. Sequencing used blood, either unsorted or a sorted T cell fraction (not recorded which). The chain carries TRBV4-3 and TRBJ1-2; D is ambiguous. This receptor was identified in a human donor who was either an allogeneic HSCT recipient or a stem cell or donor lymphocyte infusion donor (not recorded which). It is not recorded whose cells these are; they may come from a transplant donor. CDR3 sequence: CASSPRRETATNYGYTF. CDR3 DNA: TGCGCCAGCAGCCCTCGAAGAGAGACGGCGACTAACTATGGCTACACCTTC.